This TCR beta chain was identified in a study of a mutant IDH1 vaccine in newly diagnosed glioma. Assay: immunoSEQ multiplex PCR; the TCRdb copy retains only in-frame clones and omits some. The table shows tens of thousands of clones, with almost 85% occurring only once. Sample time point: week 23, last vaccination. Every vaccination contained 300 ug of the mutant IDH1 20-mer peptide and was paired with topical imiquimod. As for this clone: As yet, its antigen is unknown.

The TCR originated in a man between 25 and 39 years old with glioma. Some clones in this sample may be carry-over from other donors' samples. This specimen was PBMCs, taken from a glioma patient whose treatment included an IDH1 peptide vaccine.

For the CDR3, the DNA is TGTGCCAGCAGCCCCAGGACAGCCTACGAGCAGTACTTC. This translates into CASSPRTAYEQYF. The chain has TRBV7-9 and TRBJ2-7; D might be TRBD1 (6 bases). Germline CDR1 and CDR2: SEHNR and FQNEAQ (reference sequence). The CDR3 sequence is 13 residues long. Trimming shortened V by 5 bases and J by 2 bases, and 10 bases separated the two germline ends.